The 2 T cell receptor beta chains below were found in one sample sequenced in a study of blood T cell repertoires in COVID-19. Here immunoSEQ multiplex PCR was the method, and the copy in TCRdb shows in-frame clones only, minus some. The sample contains about 68,000 clones, roughly nine tenths of which appear only once. The material sequenced was peripheral blood. These receptors originate from a man aged 35 to 55 with COVID-19, enrolled during active disease.

The chain has TRBV6-1 and TRBJ2-7, with 7 bases identical to TRBD2. Per the germline V gene, CDR1 is MNHNS and CDR2 is SASEGT. The CDR3 has 15 residues. After removal of 0 bases from V and 4 bases from J, the junction contained 6 bases not matched to a gene. This chain's CDR3 is CASSEAPWEGYEQYF. CDR3 DNA sequence: TGTGCCAGCAGTGAAGCCCCCTGGGAGGGGTACGAGCAGTACTTC.

The V and J genes are TRBV19 and TRBJ2-7, with TRBD1 matching over 8 bases. In germline, CDR1 is LNHDA, CDR2 SQIVND (reference sequence). This CDR3 is built from 14 residues. V gave up 5 bases and J gave up 3 bases; unmatched junction bases: 6. The CDR3 bases are TGTGCCAGTAGTTCCCGACAGGGGAACTACGAGCAGTACTTC. It codes for CASSSRQGNYEQYF.